These 8 T cell receptor beta chains came from one sample sequenced in a study of patients and donors after allogeneic stem cell transplantation. In TCRdb, the RT-PCR reads were re-called with MiXCR into one record per CDR3 protein. The sample has about 19,000 distinct CDR3 sequences, approximately 4.4% seen once. The material sequenced was blood, either unsorted or a sorted T cell fraction (not recorded which). The receptors originated from a human donor who was either an allogeneic HSCT recipient or a stem cell or donor lymphocyte infusion donor (not recorded which). It is not recorded whose cells these are; they may come from a transplant donor.

This clonotype has only a few counts. The V call is TRBV9, the J call TRBJ2-5; TRBD1 or TRBD2 may be the D gene (7 bases each). The V end lost 0 bases, the J end lost 5 bases, and 23 bases lay between the germline ends. The CDR3 runs to 18 residues. The germline gives CDR1 SGDLS, CDR2 YYNGEE. In DNA form, the CDR3 reads TGTGCCAGCAGCGTAGCTCCGGACAGGCACGGGCGGGGGGAGACCCAGTACTTC. It translates to CASSVAPDRHGRGETQYF.

This clonotype was found many times. The rearrangement uses TRBV7-9 and TRBJ2-1; D is undetermined. Germline V CDR1 and CDR2: SEHNR, FQNEAQ (reference sequence). The length of the CDR3 is 13 residues. The ends were cut back, 2 bases at V and 7 bases at J, with 9 bases in the middle. CDR3 amino acids: CASSLLGENEQFF. The CDR3 coding sequence is TGTGCCAGCAGCTTACTCGGTGAGAATGAGCAGTTCTTC.

The rearrangement joins TRBV5-1 to TRBJ1-1; 7 nucleotides match TRBD1. The CDR3 spans 15 residues. The V gene's germline CDR1 is SGHRS and CDR2 YFSETQ. After removal of 4 bases from V and 5 bases from J, the junction contained 11 bases not matched to a gene. The CDR3 sequence: CASSTQDRARTEAFF. The CDR3 DNA follows: TGCGCCAGCAGCACCCAAGACAGGGCCAGGACTGAAGCTTTCTTT.

The chain joins TRBV5-1 to TRBJ2-7; a weak D match, TRBD2 (6 bases). Trimming shortened V by 4 bases and J by 2 bases, and 16 bases separated the two germline ends. The CDR3 is 15 residues long. CDR1 SGHRS and CDR2 YFSETQ come from the germline V gene. CDR3 nucleotide sequence: TGCGCCAGCAGCCCCCGGGACTCAAGTCCCTACGAGCAGTACTTC. Translation: CASSPRDSSPYEQYF. Complete variable domain (other parts from reference TRBV5-1 and TRBJ2-7): KAGVTQTPRYLIKTRGQQVTLSCSPISGHRSVSWYQQTPGQGLQFLFEYFSETQRNKGNFPGRFSGRQFSNSRSEMNVSTLELGDSALYLCASSPRDSSPYEQYFGPGTRLTVT.

The sample holds many counts of this clonotype. The J gene is TRBJ2-1, the V gene TRBV11-2; 10 bases are shared with TRBD2. Germline loops: CDR1 SGHAT, CDR2 FQNNGV. The junction had 17 bases not matched to a gene; V was cut back by 7 bases and J by 8 bases. There are 17 residues in the CDR3. CDR3 sequence (DNA): TGTGCCAGCAACCCTAGGGGTAGCGGGGGGCCATGGGATGAGCAGTTCTTC. Protein product: CASNPRGSGGPWDEQFF.

In the case of this clonotype: This CDR3 is missing its conserved last phenylalanine or tryptophan, likely due to a read error. The chain is built from TRBV6-5 and TRBJ1-3; no definite D call. This CDR3 has 14 residues. The germline V gene encodes CDR1 MNHEY and CDR2 SVGAGI. Trimming left V 0 bases short and J 3 bases short, with 6 bases between. CDR3 residues: CASSYSSGGNTIYS. DNA of the CDR3: TGTGCCAGCAGTTACTCGAGTGGTGGAAACACCATATATTCT.

This clonotype was seen ten or more times. The chain combines TRBV16 with TRBJ1-1; D is uncertain. CDR1 and CDR2 from the germline V gene are KGHSY and FQNENV. V was clipped by 5 bases and J by 3 bases, with 13 bases between them. The CDR3 sequence is 14 residues long. Here the CDR3 reads CASSAEPGYTEAFF. The DNA for the CDR3 is TGTGCCAGCAGCGCAGAACCGGGGTACACTGAAGCTTTCTTT.

This clonotype appeared many times. The chain combines TRBV5-1 with TRBJ2-7; no clear D. The germline gives CDR1 SGHRS, CDR2 YFSETQ. The CDR3 runs 13 residues. V lost 0 bases to trimming and J lost 6 bases, with 10 bases between them. The CDR3 spells CASSLGADVEQYF. The CDR3 DNA follows: TGCGCCAGCAGCTTGGGGGCCGACGTCGAGCAGTACTTC.